The 20 T cell receptor beta chains in this list originate from one sample, sequenced in a study of technical replicates of blood from a handful of donors. Sequenced by immunoSEQ multiplex PCR; TCRdb stores in-frame clones only, minus some. The repertoire consists of tens of thousands of clones, with 94% occurring once and the leading ten covering around 0.25%. Material: T cells isolated from PBMCs. The receptors come from a human donor in good health.

The chain recombines TRBV19 with TRBJ2-7; 14 bases fit TRBD2. V dropped 5 bases and J dropped 5; count of bases not matched to a gene: 8. This CDR3 is built from 16 residues. Germline values: CDR1 LNHDA, CDR2 SQIVND (reference sequence). This CDR3 reads CASSPGTSGSVDEQYF. The CDR3, as DNA: TGTGCCAGTAGTCCGGGGACTAGCGGGAGCGTCGACGAGCAGTACTTC.

V usage is TRBV6-6 and J usage is TRBJ2-7; 8 bases agree with TRBD1. Germline V lookup: CDR1 MNHNY, CDR2 SVGAGI (reference sequence). The CDR3 totals 16 residues. V lost 1 base, J lost 2 bases, and 7 bases stayed unmatched. This CDR3 is CASSYYGTGTTYEQYF. The DNA for the CDR3 is TGTGCCAGCAGTTACTACGGGACAGGCACAACCTACGAGCAGTACTTC.

The chain combines TRBV5-1 with TRBJ2-7; no firm D call. The V gene lost 1 base and the J gene lost 0 bases, with 8 bases spanning the gap. Germline V gives CDR1 SGHRS, CDR2 YFSETQ. This CDR3 has 14 amino acids. CDR3 nucleotides: TGCGCCAGCAGCTTGCACGGCGGCTCCTACGAGCAGTACTTC. This gives the protein CASSLHGGSYEQYF.

This clone was observed once. V and J are TRBV5-1 and TRBJ2-5; the D gene is possibly TRBD2 (5 bases). CDR3 length: 14 amino acids. Germline V gene sequence: CDR1 SGHRS, CDR2 YFSETQ. Deletions cut 0 bases from V and 3 bases from J, with 9 bases between. The CDR3 loop is CASSLERGKETQYF. The CDR3 region has the DNA TGCGCCAGCAGCTTGGAGCGAGGGAAAGAGACCCAGTACTTC. Using reference TRBV5-1 and TRBJ2-5 for the parts outside the CDR3, the full variable domain is KAGVTQTPRYLIKTRGQQVTLSCSPISGHRSVSWYQQTPGQGLQFLFEYFSETQRNKGNFPGRFSGRQFSNSRSEMNVSTLELGDSALYLCASSLERGKETQYFGPGTRLLVL.

The chain uses TRBV30 and TRBJ1-2; tentative D call: TRBD1 (6 bases). Trimming pared 5 bases from V and 4 bases from J, leaving 8 bases between. The V gene's germline CDR1 is GTSNPN and CDR2 SVGIG (reference sequence). CDR3 length equals 11 residues. CDR3 in DNA: TGTGCCTGGGGACAGAGCTATGGCTACACCTTC. It is translated as CAWGQSYGYTF.

This clone appeared once. This chain uses TRBV10-3 with TRBJ1-2; the D gene is possibly TRBD1 (5 bases). Germline V gene sequence: CDR1 ENHRY, CDR2 SYGVKD. The CDR3 is made up of 14 amino acids. The V and J ends lost 7 bases and 5 bases respectively, with 17 bases between them. The CDR3 spells CAITGAGQEYGYTF. CDR3 DNA: TGTGCCATCACGGGAGCAGGGCAGGAATATGGCTACACCTTC.

The CDR3 protein is CASRQVTGIPEAFF. The DNA for the CDR3 is TGTGCCAGCAGACAGGTGACAGGGATCCCTGAAGCTTTCTTT. The rearrangement links TRBV5-6 to TRBJ1-1; the match to TRBD1 covers 7 bases. The CDR3 covers 14 residues. The trim removed 5 bases at V and 6 bases at J, leaving 10 bases unmatched. Germline V lookup: CDR1 SGHDT, CDR2 YYEEEE.

The chain uses TRBV5-6 and TRBJ2-2; D is perhaps TRBD1 (6 bases). The germline V gene encodes CDR1 SGHDT and CDR2 YYEEEE. Trimming cost V 5 bases and J 6 bases, with 17 bases left between them. There are 15 residues in the CDR3. Here the CDR3 reads CASSWDISAPGELFF. CDR3 DNA sequence: TGTGCCAGCAGTTGGGACATTTCAGCCCCCGGGGAGCTGTTTTTT. The whole variable domain, filled in from reference TRBV5-6 and TRBJ2-2, reads DAGVTQSPTHLIKTRGQQVTLRCSPKSGHDTVSWYQQALGQGPQFIFQYYEEEERQRGNFPDRFSGHQFPNYSSELNVNALLLGDSALYLCASSWDISAPGELFFGEGSRLTVL.

The chain combines TRBV6-5 with TRBJ1-3; perhaps TRBD1 as D (6 bases). The CDR3 runs 12 residues. In germline, CDR1 is MNHEY, CDR2 SVGAGI. The CDR3 reads CAVGGSGNTIYF. CDR3 nucleotide sequence: TGTGCAGTAGGGGGCTCTGGAAACACCATATATTTT.

V and J are TRBV11-3 and TRBJ2-7; 14 nucleotides match TRBD2. The CDR3 totals 16 residues. In germline, CDR1 is SGHNT, CDR2 YENEEA. After removal of 3 bases from V and 3 bases from J, the junction contained 4 bases not matched to a gene. The CDR3 loop is CASSFPGLAGGYEQYF. The DNA for the CDR3 is TGTGCCAGCAGCTTCCCTGGACTAGCGGGGGGCTACGAGCAGTACTTC.

The J gene is TRBJ1-1, the V gene TRBV14; D might be TRBD1 (6 bases). Germline V lookup: CDR1 SGHDN, CDR2 FVKESK. The V and J ends lost 5 bases and 0 bases respectively, with 10 bases between them. CDR3 length: 14 residues. The CDR3 coding sequence is TGTGCCAGCAGCAAGGACAGATTGAACACTGAAGCTTTCTTT. It encodes CASSKDRLNTEAFF.

On this clone: Within the sample, other DNA sequences also encode this same CDR3. The V and J genes are TRBV5-1 and TRBJ1-1, with a possible D match to TRBD1 (6 bases). Trimming shortened V by 0 bases and J by 1 base, and 7 bases separated the two germline ends. Germline-derived CDR1 and CDR2 are SGHRS and YFSETQ. The CDR3 loop spans 14 amino acids. The CDR3 protein is CASSLGGGNTEAFF. The CDR3 nucleotides read TGCGCCAGCAGCTTGGGAGGGGGGAACACTGAAGCTTTCTTT.

The chain recombines TRBV29-1 with TRBJ2-5, with 7 bases matching TRBD1. The germline V gene has CDR1 SQVTM and CDR2 ANQGSEA. V shed 6 bases, J shed 4 bases, and the junction held 5 bases outside the gene matches. The CDR3 contains 12 residues. The CDR3: CSVTGAGETQYF. DNA for the CDR3: TGCAGCGTCACAGGGGCGGGAGAGACCCAGTACTTC.

The V gene is TRBV6-5, the J gene TRBJ1-5, with 10 bases aligning to TRBD1. Germline values: CDR1 MNHEY, CDR2 SVGAGI. V was pared by 5 bases and J by 8 bases, with 3 bases of the junction left unmatched. The CDR3 sequence is 13 residues long. In DNA, the CDR3 is TGTGCCAGCAGTGGGGACAGGGGCAAGCCCCAGCATTTT. This gives the protein CASSGDRGKPQHF.

This CDR3 is CASSGWDRVNQPQHF. The CDR3 DNA sequence: TGTGCCAGCAGTGGGTGGGACAGGGTAAATCAGCCCCAGCATTTT. The chain has TRBV6-1 and TRBJ1-5; 9 bases align to TRBD1. CDR3 length: 15 amino acids. Losses at the gene ends were 4 bases for V and 4 bases for J; bases not matched to a gene: 5. The germline V gene encodes CDR1 MNHNS and CDR2 SASEGT.

The DNA of the CDR3 is TGTGCCAGCAGTTACTCGGGACAGGGTCGCTATGGCTACACCTTC. Its protein is CASSYSGQGRYGYTF. V gene TRBV6-5 combines with J gene TRBJ1-2; 9 positions match TRBD1. The V and J ends lost 0 bases and 4 bases, in that order; junction bases with no gene match: 3. The length of the CDR3 is 15 residues. CDR1 is MNHEY, CDR2 SVGAGI, per germline.

This clone was observed a few times. V usage is TRBV9 and J usage is TRBJ1-2; 9 nucleotides line up with TRBD1. The length of the CDR3 is 14 residues. Germline V CDR1 and CDR2: SGDLS, YYNGEE. V lost 5 bases and J lost 1; bases outside the gene matches: 3. DNA of the CDR3: TGTGCCAGCAGTCGACAGGGGGGTAACTATGGCTACACCTTC. Protein sequence: CASSRQGGNYGYTF.

V is TRBV19 and J is TRBJ2-7, with 7 bases matching TRBD2. Germline V gives CDR1 LNHDA, CDR2 SQIVND (reference sequence). The CDR3 contains 15 residues. With V trimmed by 3 bases and J by 0 bases, 5 bases remained unmatched. In nucleotides, the CDR3 is TGTGCCAGTAGTATGATCGGACTAGTCTCCTACGAGCAGTACTTC. Encoded protein: CASSMIGLVSYEQYF.

The rearrangement links TRBV27 to TRBJ1-6; D remains unclear. CDR1 is MNHEY and CDR2 is SMNVEV in the germline V gene (reference sequence). The length of the CDR3 is 16 residues. Trimming pared 7 bases from V and 5 bases from J, leaving 18 bases between. This CDR3 reads CASTPTLGANNSPLHF. The DNA for the CDR3 is TGTGCCAGCACCCCGACCTTAGGAGCTAATAATTCACCCCTCCACTTT.

The chain combines TRBV27 with TRBJ1-1, with D unresolved. This CDR3 is 15 amino acids long. Trimming took off 0 bases at V and 3 bases at J, with 11 bases between the two ends. The V gene's germline CDR1 is MNHEY and CDR2 SMNVEV (reference sequence). The CDR3 region is CASSLSSETYTEAFF. The CDR3 nucleotides are TGTGCCAGCAGTTTATCCTCGGAGACCTACACTGAAGCTTTCTTT.